This T cell receptor (beta chain) was captured by sequencing in a study of shared clonotypes between healthy human individuals (dated by TCRdb to about 2020). Describing the broader study: The cohort included three men and a couple of women between 18 and 49 years of age. For each donor, CD4 naive and CD4 memory were each given three plates, CD8 naive was given two plates, and CD8 memory was given one plate. Blood TCR repertoires of a handful of healthy adults were deeply sequenced to estimate repertoire size and the extent of clonotype sharing between individuals. Different laboratories and diverse techniques were used to prepare libraries and sequence TCR repertoires, to increase sequencing depth and limit assay-specific biases. Leukapheresis yielded between about 0.8 and 8.9 billion PBMCs per donor.

The paper's findings and limits, for the study overall: Sharing across several donors was observed for 5% to 6.5% of naive CD4, around 3.5% of naive CD8, 2% to 2.5% of memory CD4, and around 0.4% of memory CD8 clonotypes. Pairwise subsampling led to the expectation that sequencing depth would affect the degree of clonotype sharing among donors. Because the study included only a small number of donors, the genetic and exposure-history diversity represented was limited. Rarefaction of sorted-subset datasets indicated incomplete sequencing despite the large sequencing depth. Sampling was restricted to blood, and TCR repertoires in tissues likely differ from the TCR repertoires found in blood. Compared with non-shared clonotypes, the clonotypes found in all four sorted-subset donors had higher generation probabilities. Larger estimated clonotype richness was generally found for naive subsets than for memory subsets.

The CDR3, from cysteine to phenylalanine, totals 12 residues. The sequence is cut down to CDR3 DNA, 36 bases in frame from base 1. CDR1 and CDR2 are drawn from the germline V gene (reference sequence): SEHNR, FQNEAQ. V lost 5 bases and J lost 2 bases; the stretch between them is 7 bases long. TCR CDR3 regions were amplified from genomic DNA by multiplex PCR using the deep immunoSEQ assay. Extracted genomic DNA from each cell subset was distributed evenly across all wells of several immunoSEQ 96-well plates, and each plate was treated as a replicate. For sorted subsets, about 210 ng of genomic DNA, equivalent to 30,000 or so T cell genomes, went into each replicate PCR. Purified libraries were quantified with a Qubit 3.0 fluorometer, sized on a Bioanalyzer 2100, and re-quantified with the KAPA Library Quantification kit. Every immunoSEQ 96-well plate was sequenced on a dedicated single-read 150-cycle Illumina NextSeq 550 flow cell. As for the original processing: Because the immunoSEQ output included only junctional sequences and no quality scores, the filtering could not be the same as the filtering used for full-length reads. Sequences were annotated with PyIR, a Python wrapper for IgBLAST v1.9, and V/J genes and CDR3 were assigned using IMGT germline references. Reads with weak V/J assignments (E-value above 1e-6), missing CDR3, stop codons, out-of-frame junctions, or ambiguous translated residues were removed. V3J clonotypes were defined as sequences sharing the same inferred V gene, J gene, and CDR3 amino acid sequence. The percentage overlap between two repertoires was calculated by dividing the number of shared unique clonotypes by the size of the smaller repertoire. RTK rarefaction, the Chao1 estimator, and Recon v2.1 estimates of unobserved clonotypes were used to assess repertoire richness. For all TCRbeta clonotypes obtained by the gDNA method from four donors, generation probabilities were computed with OLGA. Not all clones reach the TCRdb copy of this immuneACCESS table, which keeps in-frame sequences only. Checked studies attribute under half of the gap to unresolved V genes and leave the rest unexplained. The DNA gave D and trimming, while V, J and clone size come from that table. This sample gives some 2,100,000 clones in total; roughly 91% of them show up just once. The ten largest clones capture under 2% of the sample.

Note on this clone: Its antigen has not been determined. No quality values exist for individual bases; no much larger clone is one base distant. The sample holds other DNA sequences that translate to the same CDR3.

CD8 naive samples were CD45RO-negative cells positively selected for CCR7, giving a CD45RA+CCR7+ population that excluded TemRA cells. Healthy HIV-negative adults with no recently reported acute infections or vaccinations were included as donors. Every donor was a Caucasian adult living in Nashville, Tennessee, USA. After blood collection by leukapheresis, PBMCs were isolated using Ficoll-Histopaque density gradient centrifugation and then cryopreserved in the vapor phase of liquid nitrogen. Purity and quantity of every magnetically sorted T cell population were checked by analytical flow cytometry. Genomic DNA was isolated from each sorted fraction and quantified by UV absorbance on a Nanodrop 2000c.

Rearrangement joined TRBV7-9 to TRBJ2-7; the D gene is perhaps TRBD1, from 5 matching bases. The sequenced material came from naive CD8+ T cells from PBMCs. Read against the paper, the sample's cell subset or site label means: CD45RA+CCR7+. The sequence was collected from a man aged 18 to 30 in good health. Some clones in this sample may be carry-over from other donors' samples. The nucleotide sequence reads as follows: TGTGCCAGCAGCGACAGTCCCTACGAGCAGTACTTC. Its protein product is CASSDSPYEQYF.